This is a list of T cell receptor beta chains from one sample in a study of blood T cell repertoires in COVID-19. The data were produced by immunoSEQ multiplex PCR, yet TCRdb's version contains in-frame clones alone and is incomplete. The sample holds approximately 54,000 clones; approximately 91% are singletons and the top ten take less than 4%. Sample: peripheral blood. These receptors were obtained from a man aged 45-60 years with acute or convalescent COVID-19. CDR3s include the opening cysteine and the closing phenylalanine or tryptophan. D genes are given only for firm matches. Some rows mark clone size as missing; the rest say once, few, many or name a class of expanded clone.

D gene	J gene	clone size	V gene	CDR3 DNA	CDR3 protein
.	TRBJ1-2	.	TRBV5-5	TGTGCCAGCAGCTTGGCCGGGGATTCTAACTATGGCTACACCTTC	CASSLAGDSNYGYTF
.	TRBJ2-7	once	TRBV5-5	TGTGCCAGCAGCTTGGCCTACTACGAGCAGTACTTC	CASSLAYYEQYF
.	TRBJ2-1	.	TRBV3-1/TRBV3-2	TGTGCCAGCAGCCAAGACGACAGAACCTACAATGAGCAGTTCTTC	CASSQDDRTYNEQFF
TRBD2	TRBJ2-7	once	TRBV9	TGTGCCAGCAGCCAGACTAGCGGGAGGGCCCTCTACGAGCAGTACTTC	CASSQTSGRALYEQYF
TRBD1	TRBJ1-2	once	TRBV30	TGTGCCTGGAGGGCATCGGGACAGGGCTATGGCTACACCTTC	CAWRASGQGYGYTF
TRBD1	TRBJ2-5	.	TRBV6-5	TGTGCCTCCAGCATCACAGGGGCGTCCGTGGAGACCCAGTACTTC	CASSITGASVETQYF
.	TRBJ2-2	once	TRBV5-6	TGTGCCAGCAGCCCTGTAGGACTATCCACCGGGGAGCTGTTTTTT	CASSPVGLSTGELFF
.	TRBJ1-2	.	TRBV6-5	TGTGCCAGCAGTAGTCGGTATGGCTACACCTTC	CASSSRYGYTF
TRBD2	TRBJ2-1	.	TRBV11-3	TGTGCCAGCAGCTCAGTTCGGTATTCGGGGGGAGGTGAGCAGTTCTTC	CASSSVRYSGGGEQFF
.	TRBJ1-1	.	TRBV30	TGTGCCTGGAGCGAGATGATGAACACTGAAGCTTTCTTT	CAWSEMMNTEAFF
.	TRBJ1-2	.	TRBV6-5	TGTGCCAGCAGTTACGATAGCGGCGGCTACACCTTC	CASSYDSGGYTF
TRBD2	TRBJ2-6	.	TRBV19	TGTGCCAGTAGTCCGGGAGGGCTACTCAACGTCCTGACTTTC	CASSPGGLLNVLTF
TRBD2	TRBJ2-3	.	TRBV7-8	TGTGCCAGCAGCCCCAGACTAGCAAGCACAGATACGCAGTATTTT	CASSPRLASTDTQYF
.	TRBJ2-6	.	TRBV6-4	TGTGCCAGCAGTGACGTGGCTAGTTCTGGGGCCAACGTCCTGACTTTC	CASSDVASSGANVLTF
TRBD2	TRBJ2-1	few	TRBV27	TGTGCCAGCAGTTCAGAGGAGGGACTAGAGCAGTTCTTC	CASSSEEGLEQFF
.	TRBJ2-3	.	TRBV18	TGTGCCAGCTCAGCCGGAGATACGCAGTATTTT	CASSAGDTQYF
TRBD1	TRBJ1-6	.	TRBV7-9	TGTGCCAGCAGCTTAGAAGGGGGCGGTAATTCACCCCTCCACTTT	CASSLEGGGNSPLHF
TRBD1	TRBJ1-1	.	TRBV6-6	TGTGCCAGCAGTTACCGGGACAGGGGAAAGACTGAAGCTTTCTTT	CASSYRDRGKTEAFF
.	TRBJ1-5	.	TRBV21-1	TGTGCCAGCAGCAAATTGGCGGGCAATCAGCCCCAGCATTTT	CASSKLAGNQPQHF
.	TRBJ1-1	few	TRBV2	TGTGCCAGCAGTATGACAGAGTCTAACACTGAAGCTTTCTTT	CASSMTESNTEAFF
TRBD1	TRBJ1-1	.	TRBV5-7	TGTGCCAGCAGCTTGGGGGGGACAGGGTTCACTGAAGCTTTCTTT	CASSLGGTGFTEAFF
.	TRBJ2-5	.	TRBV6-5	TGTGCCAGCAAGCGCGAAGAGGGAGAGACCCAGTACTTC	CASKREEGETQYF
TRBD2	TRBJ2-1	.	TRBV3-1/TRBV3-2	TGTGCCAGCAGCTACCTTCAGCGGGGTAGCTCCTACAATGAGCAGTTCTTC	CASSYLQRGSSYNEQFF
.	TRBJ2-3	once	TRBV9	TGTGCCAGCAGCGTAGGAGACAGTCGCACAGATACGCAGTATTTT	CASSVGDSRTDTQYF
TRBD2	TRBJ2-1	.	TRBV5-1	TGCGCCAGCAGCCTAGCGGGAGGTACGGGTAATGAGCAGTTCTTC	CASSLAGGTGNEQFF
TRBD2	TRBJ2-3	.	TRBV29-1	TGCAGCGTTGAAACCAGTCGCCTAGCGGGGGCGGGTACGCAGTATTTT	CSVETSRLAGAGTQYF